This TCR beta chain is drawn from a study of cytomegalovirus exposure and HLA in healthy donors. Both 60 Vbeta primers and 13 Jbeta primers went into the PCR. Some clones are missing from TCRdb's copy, which holds only in-frame ones; the method was immunoSEQ multiplex PCR. The sample lists about 140,000 clones; under 70% were seen once. The CDR3 has 14 residues. Germline-derived CDR1 and CDR2 are SNHLY and FYNNEI. V shed 6 bases and J 4 bases; nucleotides not matched to a gene: 7. The sequenced sample consisted of PBMCs. This rearrangement joins TRBV2 to TRBJ2-7, with 9 nucleotides matching TRBD1. The sequence came from a woman between 55 and 75 years old in good health and CMV-seronegative. The DNA for the CDR3 is TGTGCCAGCAGGCTACCGGGACAGGGTTACGAGCAGTACTTC. As protein: CASRLPGQGYEQYF.